This TCR beta chain was identified during a study of read filtering for tumor transcriptome and immune sequencing. This clonotype showed up many times. Molecular barcoded adaptors covering alpha/delta and beta/gamma chains were used on approximately 440 ng RNA. MiXCR, applied by TCRdb to the reads, yields one record per CDR3 protein. Among around 65,000 distinct CDR3 sequences, about 19% were seen once, and the ten largest hold about 14%. The source of this sequence is a donor over 35 with multiple myeloma. Sequencing was done on a sample of a population of CD138-negative cells sorted from bone marrow.

The CDR3 region has the DNA TGCGCCAGCAGCTTAGGACAGGGCGGAGACGAGCAGTACTTC. The encoded protein is CASSLGQGGDEQYF. The chain employs TRBV5-1 and TRBJ2-7; 8 bases are a match to TRBD1. CDR3 length: 14 amino acids. Germline V gene sequence: CDR1 SGHRS, CDR2 YFSETQ. With V trimmed by 2 bases and J by 5 bases, 6 bases remained unmatched. Based on the CDR3 plus reference TRBV5-1 and TRBJ2-7, the full variable domain is KAGVTQTPRYLIKTRGQQVTLSCSPISGHRSVSWYQQTPGQGLQFLFEYFSETQRNKGNFPGRFSGRQFSNSRSEMNVSTLELGDSALYLCASSLGQGGDEQYFGPGTRLTVT.